The 8 T cell receptor beta chains below were found in one sample sequenced in a study of siplizumab effects on memory and regulatory T cells. Measured with immunoSEQ multiplex PCR; TCRdb has only the in-frame clones, and not every one. The table shows roughly 100,000 clones, with 80% to 95% occurring only once. Sequences were obtained from CD4+ T cells sorted from blood. The receptors originated from a human donor in good health.

This rearrangement joins TRBV2 to TRBJ2-7, with a weak D call TRBD2 (5 bases). Germline V gene lookup returns CDR1 SNHLY and CDR2 FYNNEI. V shed 5 bases and J shed 0 bases, with 14 bases lying between them. There are 15 residues in the CDR3. The CDR3, as DNA: TGTGCCAGCAGTCCTCTCTGGAGGAGCTCCTACGAGCAGTACTTC. It codes for CASSPLWRSSYEQYF.

The V gene is TRBV28, the J gene TRBJ2-2, with D unresolved. Trimming took 7 bases from V and 3 from J, leaving 12 bases between them. The germline V gene has CDR1 MDHEN and CDR2 SYDVKM. This CDR3 region has 14 residues. CDR3 bases: TGTGCCAGCAAACGGGTGTGGGACACCGGGGAGCTGTTTTTT. Encoded protein: CASKRVWDTGELFF.

This chain connects TRBV15 to TRBJ2-7, with no clear D. Germline CDR1 and CDR2: LNHNV and YYDKDF (reference sequence). The V end lost 0 bases, the J end lost 2 bases, and 11 bases lay between the germline ends. The CDR3 runs to 15 residues. DNA for the CDR3: TGTGCCACCAGCAGAGATAACGGACGGACCTACGAGCAGTACTTC. Translated: CATSRDNGRTYEQYF. Looking up the rest from reference TRBV15 and TRBJ2-7 gives the full variable domain: DAMVIQNPRYQVTQFGKPVTLSCSQTLNHNVMYWYQQKSSQAPKLLFHYYDKDFNNEADTPDNFQSRRPNTSFCFLDIRSPGLGDTAMYLCATSRDNGRTYEQYFGPGTRLTVT.

This rearrangement joins TRBV5-1 to TRBJ1-1; D is perhaps TRBD1 (6 bases). The germline CDR1 and CDR2 sequences are SGHRS and YFSETQ. The V and J ends lost 2 bases and 4 bases respectively, with 18 bases between them. The CDR3 totals 16 residues. The CDR3 DNA reads as TGCGCCAGCAGCTTCAGCCAGGGGTTAGTGGGCACTGAAGCTTTCTTT. It is translated as CASSFSQGLVGTEAFF.

The chain is built from TRBV5-4 and TRBJ1-1; a weak D match, TRBD1 (5 bases). V lost 2 bases to trimming and J lost 1 base, with 9 bases between them. This CDR3 contains 14 residues. CDR1 is SGHNT, CDR2 YYREEE, per germline (reference sequence). The CDR3, as DNA: TGTGCCAGCAGCTTTGGGACCAAGAACACTGAAGCTTTCTTT. Translated, it gives CASSFGTKNTEAFF.

V usage is TRBV6-5 and J usage is TRBJ1-5; unclear D gene. V was pared by 8 bases and J by 1 base, with 12 bases between. This CDR3 has 14 amino acids. Germline V gives CDR1 MNHEY, CDR2 SVGAGI. The CDR3 coding sequence is TGTGCCAGCCGGATCCGGGGAAGCAATCAGCCCCAGCATTTT. It specifies CASRIRGSNQPQHF.

V is TRBV2 and J is TRBJ1-5, with D possibly being TRBD1 (6 bases). Deletions cut 7 bases from V and 6 bases from J, with 16 bases between. Germline CDR1 is SNHLY and CDR2 is FYNNEI. There are 14 residues in the CDR3. The CDR3 DNA is TGTGCCAGCACCGATGGGGGCGCGGGTCAGCCCCAGCATTTT. Translated: CASTDGGAGQPQHF.

The genes are TRBV2 and TRBJ2-3, with 8 positions matching TRBD2. The CDR3 is 13 amino acids. CDR1 and CDR2 from the germline V gene are SNHLY and FYNNEI. V dropped 8 bases and J dropped 5; count of bases not matched to a gene: 6. The CDR3 nucleotides are TGTGCCAGCTCGGGGGGGCAGTTAGATACGCAGTATTTT. Translation gives CASSGGQLDTQYF.